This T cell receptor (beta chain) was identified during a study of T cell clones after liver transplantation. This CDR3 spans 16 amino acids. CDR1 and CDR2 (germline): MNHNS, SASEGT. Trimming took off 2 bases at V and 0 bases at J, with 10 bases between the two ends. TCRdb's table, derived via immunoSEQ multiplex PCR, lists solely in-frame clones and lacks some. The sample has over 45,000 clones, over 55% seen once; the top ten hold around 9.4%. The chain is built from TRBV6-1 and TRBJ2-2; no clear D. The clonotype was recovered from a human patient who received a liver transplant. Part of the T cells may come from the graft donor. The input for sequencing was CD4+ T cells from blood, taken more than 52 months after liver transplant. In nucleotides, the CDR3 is TGTGCCAGCAGTGAATATCGTAACTCGAACACCGGGGAGCTGTTTTTT. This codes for CASSEYRNSNTGELFF.